Described below is a single T cell receptor (beta chain) sequence and its context. This specimen comes from a study of blood T cell repertoires in COVID-19. Overall study context: PBMCs, B-cell-depleted T cells, or T cells provided the cDNA or gDNA that made up the material.

The CDR3 extends over 13 amino acids. V dropped 5 bases and J dropped 9; count of bases not matched to a gene: 10. CDR1 and CDR2 from the germline V gene are WNHNN and SYGVQD (reference sequence). Seattle's cohort entered during active infection and was followed longitudinally. Per the study methods: Reference gene primer amplification gave estimated nucleated cell counts. Generated by immunoSEQ multiplex PCR, the TCRdb table keeps only in-frame clones and is missing some. V and J calls and clone size come straight from that table; D and trimming were deduced from the DNA. The sample consists of roughly 180,000 clones, roughly 88% of them appearing once.

The origin of this receptor is a woman aged 40 to 49 with COVID-19, enrolled during active disease. The chain couples TRBV10-1 to TRBJ2-7; 7 nucleotides agree with TRBD1. What was sequenced was peripheral blood. The CDR3 nucleotides read TGCGCCAGCAGTATTCCGGGACAGACGGGGCAGTACTTC. Protein product: CASSIPGQTGQYF.